The clone carrying this T cell receptor beta chain has more than one count but fewer than ten. What it binds is not known. The sample comes from a study of T cell repertoires in cytomegalovirus infection. Using its own MiXCR run on the reads, TCRdb lists one record per CDR3 protein. The profile shows hundreds of thousands of distinct CDR3 sequences, about 30% of them singletons. V dropped 3 bases and J dropped 3 bases, with 11 bases sitting between them. This CDR3 spans 15 amino acids. The chain couples TRBV12-3 or TRBV12-4 to TRBJ2-2; D perhaps matches TRBD1 (5 bases). The sample here was cultured PBMCs, taken from culture after CMV antigen stimulation. The origin of this receptor is a human donor in good health (CMV status not recorded). Some clones in this sample may be carry-over from other donors' samples. The CDR3, as DNA: TGTGCCAGCAGTTTTAGGGGCCCGTACACCGGGGAGCTGTTTTTT. This translates into CASSFRGPYTGELFF.